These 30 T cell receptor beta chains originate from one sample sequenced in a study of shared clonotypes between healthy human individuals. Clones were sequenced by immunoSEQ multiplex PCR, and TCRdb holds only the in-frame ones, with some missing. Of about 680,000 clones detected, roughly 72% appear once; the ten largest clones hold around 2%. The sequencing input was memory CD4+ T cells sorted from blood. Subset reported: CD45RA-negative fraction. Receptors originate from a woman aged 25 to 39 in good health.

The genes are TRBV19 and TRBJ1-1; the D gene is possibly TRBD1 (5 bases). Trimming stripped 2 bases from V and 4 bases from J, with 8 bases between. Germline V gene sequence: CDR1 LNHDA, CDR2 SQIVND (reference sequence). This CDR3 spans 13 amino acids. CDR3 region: CASSIKGVTEAFF. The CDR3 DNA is TGTGCCAGTAGTATAAAAGGGGTCACTGAAGCTTTCTTT.

The CDR3 DNA reads as TGTGCCAGCAGCCCGCGGGGACAGCGGAACCAAGAGACCCAGTACTTC. Its translation: CASSPRGQRNQETQYF. This chain joins TRBV13 and TRBJ2-5; a weak D match, TRBD1 (7 bases). V was cut by 5 bases and J by 0 bases, with 16 bases left in between. This CDR3 region has 16 residues. Germline V lookup: CDR1 PRHDT, CDR2 FYEKMQ (reference sequence). Full variable domain (rest looked up from reference TRBV13 and TRBJ2-5): AAGVIQSPRHLIKEKRETATLKCYPIPRHDTVYWYQQGPGQDPQFLISFYEKMQSDKGSIPDRFSAQQFSDYHSELNMSSLELGDSALYFCASSPRGQRNQETQYFGPGTRLLVL.

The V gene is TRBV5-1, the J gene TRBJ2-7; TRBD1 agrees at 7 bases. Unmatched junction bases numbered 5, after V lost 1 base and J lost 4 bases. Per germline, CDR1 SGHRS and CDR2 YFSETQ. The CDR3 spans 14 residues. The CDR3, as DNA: TGCGCCAGCAGCTTGACAGGGGACCGATACGAGCAGTACTTC. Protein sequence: CASSLTGDRYEQYF.

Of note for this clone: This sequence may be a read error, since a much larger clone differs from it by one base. The CDR3 bases are TGTGCCAGCAGCCTCCGGACTAGCACAGATACGCAGTATTTT. Residues: CASSLRTSTDTQYF. The V and J genes are TRBV11-3 and TRBJ2-3; TRBD2 might be the D (5 bases). Trimming cost V 5 bases and J 0 bases, with 9 bases left between them. Germline CDR1 is SGHNT and CDR2 is YENEEA. The CDR3 is 14 residues long. Full variable domain (rest looked up from reference TRBV11-3 and TRBJ2-3): EAGVVQSPRYKIIEKKQPVAFWCNPISGHNTLYWYLQNLGQGPELLIRYENEEAVDDSQLPKDRFSAERLKGVDSTLKIQPAELGDSAVYLCASSLRTSTDTQYFGPGTRLTVL.

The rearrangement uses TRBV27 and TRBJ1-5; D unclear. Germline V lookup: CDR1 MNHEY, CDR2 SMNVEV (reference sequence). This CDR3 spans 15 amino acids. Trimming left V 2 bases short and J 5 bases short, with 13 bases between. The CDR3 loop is CASSLSFRDYQPQHF. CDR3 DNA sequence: TGTGCCAGCAGTTTAAGTTTCAGAGACTATCAGCCCCAGCATTTT.

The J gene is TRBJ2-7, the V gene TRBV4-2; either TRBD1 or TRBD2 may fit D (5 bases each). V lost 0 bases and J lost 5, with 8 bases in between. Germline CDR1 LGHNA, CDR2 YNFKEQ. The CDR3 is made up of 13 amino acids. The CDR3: CASSQDWGNEQYF. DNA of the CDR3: TGTGCCAGCAGCCAAGATTGGGGGAACGAGCAGTACTTC.

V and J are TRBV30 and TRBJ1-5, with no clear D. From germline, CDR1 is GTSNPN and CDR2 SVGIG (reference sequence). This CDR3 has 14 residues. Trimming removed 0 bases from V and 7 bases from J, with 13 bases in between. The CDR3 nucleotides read TGTGCCTGGAGTGTACAAGGGCTAGGACAGCCCCAGCATTTT. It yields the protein CAWSVQGLGQPQHF.

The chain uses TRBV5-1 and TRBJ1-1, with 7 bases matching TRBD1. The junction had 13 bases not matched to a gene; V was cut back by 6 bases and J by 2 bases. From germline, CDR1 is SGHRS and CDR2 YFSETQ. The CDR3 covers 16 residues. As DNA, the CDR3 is TGCGCCAGCACCCTCACAGCACAGGGGCCAAACACTGAAGCTTTCTTT. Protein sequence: CASTLTAQGPNTEAFF.

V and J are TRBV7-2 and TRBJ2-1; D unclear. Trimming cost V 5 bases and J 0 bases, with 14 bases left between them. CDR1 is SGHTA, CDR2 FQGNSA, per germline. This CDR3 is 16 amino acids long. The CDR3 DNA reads TGTGCCAGCAGCACAAGCGCCCTAGGCTCCTACAATGAGCAGTTCTTC. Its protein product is CASSTSALGSYNEQFF.

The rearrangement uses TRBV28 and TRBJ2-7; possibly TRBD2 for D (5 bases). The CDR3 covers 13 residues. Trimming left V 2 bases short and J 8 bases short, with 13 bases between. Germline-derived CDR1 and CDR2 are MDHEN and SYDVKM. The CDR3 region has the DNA TGTGCCAGCAGTTTAAGGGAGCGGACGCAGCAGTACTTC. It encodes CASSLRERTQQYF.

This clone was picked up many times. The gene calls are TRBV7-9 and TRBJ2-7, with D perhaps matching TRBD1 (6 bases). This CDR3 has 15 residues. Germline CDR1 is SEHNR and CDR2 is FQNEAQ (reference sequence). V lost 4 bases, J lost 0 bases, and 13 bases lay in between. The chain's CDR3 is CASSSSGTLSYEQYF. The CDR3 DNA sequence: TGTGCCAGCAGCTCCTCCGGGACACTCTCCTACGAGCAGTACTTC.

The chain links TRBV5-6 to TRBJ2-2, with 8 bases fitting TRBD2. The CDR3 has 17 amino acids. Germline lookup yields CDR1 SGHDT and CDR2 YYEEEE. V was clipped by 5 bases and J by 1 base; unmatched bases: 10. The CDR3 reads CASRSAASGRNTGELFF. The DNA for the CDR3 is TGTGCCAGCAGGTCGGCCGCTAGCGGGCGGAACACCGGGGAGCTGTTTTTT.

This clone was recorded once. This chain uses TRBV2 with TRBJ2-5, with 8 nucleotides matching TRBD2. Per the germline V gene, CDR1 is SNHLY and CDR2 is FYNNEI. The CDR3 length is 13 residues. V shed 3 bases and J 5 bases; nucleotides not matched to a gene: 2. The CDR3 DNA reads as TGTGCCAGCAGTGAGCAGCGGGGGGAGACCCAGTACTTC. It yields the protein CASSEQRGETQYF.

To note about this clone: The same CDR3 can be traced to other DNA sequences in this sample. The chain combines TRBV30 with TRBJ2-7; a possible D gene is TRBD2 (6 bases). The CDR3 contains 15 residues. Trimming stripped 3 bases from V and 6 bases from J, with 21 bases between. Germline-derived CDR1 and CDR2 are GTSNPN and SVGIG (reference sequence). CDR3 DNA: TGTGCCTGGAGGAAACAGCATAGCGGAAGTTCCGAGCAGTACTTC. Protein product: CAWRKQHSGSSEQYF.

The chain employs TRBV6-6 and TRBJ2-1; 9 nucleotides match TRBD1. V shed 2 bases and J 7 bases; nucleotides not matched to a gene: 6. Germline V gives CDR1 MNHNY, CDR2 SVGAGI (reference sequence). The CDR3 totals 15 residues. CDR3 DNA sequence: TGTGCCAGCAGTTACCCGGGACAGGGTAAGAATGAGCAGTTCTTC. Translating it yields CASSYPGQGKNEQFF.

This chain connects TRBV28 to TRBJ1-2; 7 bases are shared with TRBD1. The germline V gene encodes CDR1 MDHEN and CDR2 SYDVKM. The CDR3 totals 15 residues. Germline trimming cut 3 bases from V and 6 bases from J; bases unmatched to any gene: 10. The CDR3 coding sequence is TGTGCCAGCAGTTTCGCCTCACTCACAGGGGATGGCTACACCTTC. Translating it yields CASSFASLTGDGYTF.

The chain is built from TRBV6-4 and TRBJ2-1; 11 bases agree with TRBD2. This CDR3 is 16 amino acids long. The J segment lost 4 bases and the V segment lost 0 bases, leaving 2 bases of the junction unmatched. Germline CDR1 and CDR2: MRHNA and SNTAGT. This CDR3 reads CASSDSGTSGYNEQFF. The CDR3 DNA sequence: TGTGCCAGCAGTGACTCCGGGACTAGCGGATACAATGAGCAGTTCTTC.

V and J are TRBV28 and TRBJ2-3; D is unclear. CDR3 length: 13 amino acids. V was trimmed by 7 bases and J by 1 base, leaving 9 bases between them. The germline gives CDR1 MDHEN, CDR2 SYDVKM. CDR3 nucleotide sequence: TGTGCCAGCACTAGTCATGGCACAGATACGCAGTATTTT. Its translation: CASTSHGTDTQYF.

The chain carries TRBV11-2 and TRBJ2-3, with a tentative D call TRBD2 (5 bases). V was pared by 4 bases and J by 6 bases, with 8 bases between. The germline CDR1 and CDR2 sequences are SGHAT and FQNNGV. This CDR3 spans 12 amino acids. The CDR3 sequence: CASSSRGDTQYF. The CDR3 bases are TGTGCCAGCAGCTCAAGAGGGGATACGCAGTATTTT. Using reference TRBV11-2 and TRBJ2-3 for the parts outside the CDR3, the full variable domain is EAGVAQSPRYKIIEKRQSVAFWCNPISGHATLYWYQQILGQGPKLLIQFQNNGVVDDSQLPKDRFSAERLKGVDSTLKIQPAKLEDSAVYLCASSSRGDTQYFGPGTRLTVL.

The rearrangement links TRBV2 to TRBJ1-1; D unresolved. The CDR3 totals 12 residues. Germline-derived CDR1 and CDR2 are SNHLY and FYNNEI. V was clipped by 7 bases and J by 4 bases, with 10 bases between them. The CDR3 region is CASNRVGTEAFF. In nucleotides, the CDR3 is TGTGCCAGCAATAGGGTCGGCACTGAAGCTTTCTTT.

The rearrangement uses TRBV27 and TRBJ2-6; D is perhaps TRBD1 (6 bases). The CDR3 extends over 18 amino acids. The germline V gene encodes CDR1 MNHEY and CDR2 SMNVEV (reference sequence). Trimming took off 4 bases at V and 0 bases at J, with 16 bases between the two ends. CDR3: CASSYDRTSSSGANVLTF. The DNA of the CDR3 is TGTGCCAGCAGTTACGACAGGACTTCGAGCTCTGGGGCCAACGTCCTGACTTTC. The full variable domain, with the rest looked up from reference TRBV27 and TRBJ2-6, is EAQVTQNPRYLITVTGKKLTVTCSQNMNHEYMSWYRQDPGLGLRQIYYSMNVEVTDKGDVPEGYKVSRKEKRNFPLILESPSPNQTSLYFCASSYDRTSSSGANVLTFGAGSRLTVL.

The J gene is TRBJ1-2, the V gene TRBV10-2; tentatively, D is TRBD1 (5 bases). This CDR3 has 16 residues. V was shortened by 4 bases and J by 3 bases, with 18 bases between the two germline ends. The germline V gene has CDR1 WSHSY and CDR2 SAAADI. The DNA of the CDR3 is TGCGCCAGCAGTGGGGGACTTGGACCAACTCACTATGGCTACACCTTC. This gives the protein CASSGGLGPTHYGYTF.

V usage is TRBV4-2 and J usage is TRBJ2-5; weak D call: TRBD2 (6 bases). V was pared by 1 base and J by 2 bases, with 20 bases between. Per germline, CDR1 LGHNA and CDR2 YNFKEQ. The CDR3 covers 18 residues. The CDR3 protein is CASSQGALGGVPQETQYF. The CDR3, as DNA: TGTGCCAGCAGCCAAGGTGCCTTGGGGGGAGTGCCACAAGAGACCCAGTACTTC.

CDR3 bases: TGTGCCAGCAGTTTATGTTGGCCTACTATTTGTACAGATACGCAGTATTTT. Its protein product is CASSLCWPTICTDTQYF. The chain links TRBV28 to TRBJ2-3; D is unclear. The germline V gene has CDR1 MDHEN and CDR2 SYDVKM. The CDR3 sequence is 17 residues long. Trimming stripped 0 bases from V and 3 bases from J, with 16 bases between.

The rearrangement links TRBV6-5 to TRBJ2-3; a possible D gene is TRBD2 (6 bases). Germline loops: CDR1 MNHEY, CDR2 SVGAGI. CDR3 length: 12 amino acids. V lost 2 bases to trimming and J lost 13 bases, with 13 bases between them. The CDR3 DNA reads TGTGCCAGCAGTTACGTAGGAGGGATTAAGTATTTT. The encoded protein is CASSYVGGIKYF.

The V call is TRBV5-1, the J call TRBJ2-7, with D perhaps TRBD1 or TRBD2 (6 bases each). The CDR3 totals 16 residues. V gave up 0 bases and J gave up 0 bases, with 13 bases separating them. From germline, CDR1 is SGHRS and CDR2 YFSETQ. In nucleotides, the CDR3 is TGCGCCAGCAGCTTGGAGGGGGGAGGACCCTCCTACGAGCAGTACTTC. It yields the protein CASSLEGGGPSYEQYF.

The CDR3 DNA is TGTGCCAGCAGTTACTCTCAGGAGGGATGGCAGCCCCAGCATTTT. It codes for CASSYSQEGWQPQHF. The chain has TRBV6-5 and TRBJ1-5; D ambiguous. There are 15 residues in the CDR3. Germline CDR1 is MNHEY and CDR2 is SVGAGI. Trimming shortened V by 0 bases and J by 7 bases, and 13 bases separated the two germline ends.

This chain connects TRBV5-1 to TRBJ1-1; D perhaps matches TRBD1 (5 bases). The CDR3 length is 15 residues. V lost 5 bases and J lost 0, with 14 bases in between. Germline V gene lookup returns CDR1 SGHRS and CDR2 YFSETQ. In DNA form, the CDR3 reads TGCGCCAGCAGGCAACAGGTCAGCATGAACACTGAAGCTTTCTTT. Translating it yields CASRQQVSMNTEAFF.

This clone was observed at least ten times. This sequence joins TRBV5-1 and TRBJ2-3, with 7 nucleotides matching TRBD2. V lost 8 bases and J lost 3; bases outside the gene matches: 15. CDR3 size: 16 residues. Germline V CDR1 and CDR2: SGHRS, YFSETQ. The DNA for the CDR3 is TGCGCCAGTACAACTTCCGGGACTACTTTGACAGATACGCAGTATTTT. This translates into CASTTSGTTLTDTQYF.

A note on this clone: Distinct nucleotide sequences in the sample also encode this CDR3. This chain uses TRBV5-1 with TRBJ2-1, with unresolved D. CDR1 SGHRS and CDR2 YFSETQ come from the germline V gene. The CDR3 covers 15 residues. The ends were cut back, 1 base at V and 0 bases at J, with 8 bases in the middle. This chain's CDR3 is CASSLSSSSYNEQFF. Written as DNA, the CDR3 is TGCGCCAGCAGCTTGTCGTCCAGCTCCTACAATGAGCAGTTCTTC.